A single T cell receptor (beta chain) is shown here with its context. Its antigen is still unknown. V was cut by 6 bases and J by 0 bases, with 14 bases left in between. The CDR3 loop spans 15 amino acids. Germline V gene data show CDR1 as SGHTA and CDR2 as FQGNSA. The source of the sample is a study of T cell responses to AZD1222 COVID-19 vaccine. Study-wide results and limits: Spike was spanned by vaccine-associated CD4 TCRs, with dominance at 160-218 and 743-854. Close to half of all spike-specific TCRs reportedly target regions of the variants that are unmutated. Researchers took repertoire samples only after the peak T cell response had come. Only five to seven AZD1222 recipients were seropositive at baseline.

The assay was immunoSEQ multiplex PCR, and TCRdb's table has in-frame clones only and misses some. The table shows nearly 110,000 clones, with around 90% occurring only once. The receptor's source is an adult in good health. The rearrangement joins TRBV7-2 to TRBJ1-2; weak D call: TRBD1 (5 bases). Sample: peripheral blood, taken on day 0 of AZD1222 vaccination. CDR3 nucleotide sequence: TGTGCCAGCAGTGCCGGGGCAACCTCTAACTATGGCTACACCTTC. Its translation is CASSAGATSNYGYTF.